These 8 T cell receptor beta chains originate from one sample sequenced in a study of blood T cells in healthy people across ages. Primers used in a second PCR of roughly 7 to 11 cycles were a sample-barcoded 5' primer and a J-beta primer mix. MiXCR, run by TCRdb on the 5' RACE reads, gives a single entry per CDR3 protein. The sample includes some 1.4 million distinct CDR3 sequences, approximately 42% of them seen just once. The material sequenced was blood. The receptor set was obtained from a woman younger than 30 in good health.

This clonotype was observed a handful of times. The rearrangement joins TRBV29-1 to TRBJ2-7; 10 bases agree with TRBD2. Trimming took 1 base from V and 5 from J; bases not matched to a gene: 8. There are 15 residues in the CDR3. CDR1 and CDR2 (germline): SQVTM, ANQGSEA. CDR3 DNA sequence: TGCAGCGTTGAAGCCCCTAGCGGGAGAGCCGACGAGCAGTACTTC. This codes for CSVEAPSGRADEQYF.

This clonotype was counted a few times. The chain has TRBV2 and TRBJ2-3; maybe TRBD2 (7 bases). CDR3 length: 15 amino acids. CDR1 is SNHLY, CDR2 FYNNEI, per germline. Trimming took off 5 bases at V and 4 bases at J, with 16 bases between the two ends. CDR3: CASSTGGGPSDTQYF. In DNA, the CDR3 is TGTGCCAGCAGTACCGGCGGGGGCCCTTCAGATACGCAGTATTTT. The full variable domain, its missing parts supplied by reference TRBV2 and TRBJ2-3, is EPEVTQTPSHQVTQMGQEVILRCVPISNHLYFYWYRQILGQKVEFLVSFYNNEISEKSEIFDDQFSVERPDGSNFTLKIRSTKLEDSAMYFCASSTGGGPSDTQYFGPGTRLTVL.

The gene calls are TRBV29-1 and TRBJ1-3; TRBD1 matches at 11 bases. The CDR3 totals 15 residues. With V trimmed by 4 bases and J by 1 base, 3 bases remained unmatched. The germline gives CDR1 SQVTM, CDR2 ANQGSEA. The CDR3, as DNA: TGCAGCGTTGTTGGACAGGGGGCGTCTGGAAACACCATATATTTT. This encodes CSVVGQGASGNTIYF.

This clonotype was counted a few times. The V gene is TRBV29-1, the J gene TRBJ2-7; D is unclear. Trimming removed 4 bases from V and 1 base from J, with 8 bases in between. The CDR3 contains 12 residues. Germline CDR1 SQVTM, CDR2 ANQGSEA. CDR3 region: CSVAELSYEQYF. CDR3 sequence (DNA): TGCAGCGTTGCCGAGTTATCCTACGAGCAGTACTTC.

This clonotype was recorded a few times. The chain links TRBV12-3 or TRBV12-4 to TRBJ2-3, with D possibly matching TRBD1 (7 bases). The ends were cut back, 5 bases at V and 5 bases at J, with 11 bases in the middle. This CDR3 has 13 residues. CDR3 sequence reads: CASSRQGGDTQYF. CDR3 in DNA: TGTGCCAGCAGTCGGCAGGGGGGAGATACGCAGTATTTT.

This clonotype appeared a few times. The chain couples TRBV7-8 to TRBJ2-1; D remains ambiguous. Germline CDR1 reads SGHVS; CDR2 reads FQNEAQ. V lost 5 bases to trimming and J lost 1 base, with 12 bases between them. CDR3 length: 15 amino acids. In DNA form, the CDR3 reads TGTGCCAGCAGCCCCCCCGTTGGGTCCTACAATGAGCAGTTCTTC. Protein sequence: CASSPPVGSYNEQFF. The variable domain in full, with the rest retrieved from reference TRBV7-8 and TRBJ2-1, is GAGVSQSPRYKVAKRGQDVALRCDPISGHVSLFWYQQALGQGPEFLTYFQNEAQLDKSGLPSDRFFAERPEGSVSTLKIQRTQQEDSAVYLCASSPPVGSYNEQFFGPGTRLTVL.

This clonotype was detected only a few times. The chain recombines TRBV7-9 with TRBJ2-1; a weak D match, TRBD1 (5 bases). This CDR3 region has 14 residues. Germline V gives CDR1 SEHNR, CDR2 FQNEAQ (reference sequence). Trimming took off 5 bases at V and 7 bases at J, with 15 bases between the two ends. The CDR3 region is CASSPPTGSNEQFF. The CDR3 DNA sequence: TGTGCCAGCAGCCCCCCAACAGGATCAAATGAGCAGTTCTTC. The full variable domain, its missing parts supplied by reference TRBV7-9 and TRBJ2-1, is DTGVSQNPRHKITKRGQNVTFRCDPISEHNRLYWYRQTLGQGPEFLTYFQNEAQLEKSRLLSDRFSAERPKGSFSTLEIQRTEQGDSAMYLCASSPPTGSNEQFFGPGTRLTVL.

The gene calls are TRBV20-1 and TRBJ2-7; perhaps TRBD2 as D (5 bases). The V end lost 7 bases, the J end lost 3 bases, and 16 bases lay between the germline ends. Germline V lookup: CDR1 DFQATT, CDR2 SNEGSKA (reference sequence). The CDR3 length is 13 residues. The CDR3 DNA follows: TGCAGTGGGGTACTGGGAGATTTCTACGAGCAGTACTTC. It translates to CSGVLGDFYEQYF.